These 29 T cell receptor beta chains came from one sample sequenced in a study of shared clonotypes between healthy human individuals. This table comes from immunoSEQ multiplex PCR, and its TCRdb copy is limited to in-frame clones, with some not included. The sample records about 2,200,000 clones, 90% to 95% being singletons. CD45RO-negative CD8 cells positively selected for CCR7 made up the naive population, which excluded terminally differentiated effector memory CD45RA+ cells. Sequenced sample: naive CD8+ T cells from PBMCs. The receptors here all came from a man younger than 35 in good health. Some clones in this sample may be carry-over from other donors' samples.

This clone was detected only once. CDR3 DNA: TGTGCCTGGACTAACCTCATAGCGGGAGAGGACAATGAGCAGTTCTTC. Protein: CAWTNLIAGEDNEQFF. V and J are TRBV30 and TRBJ2-1; 9 nucleotides match TRBD2. With V trimmed by 4 bases and J by 5 bases, 12 bases remained unmatched. The CDR3 has 16 residues. Germline V gene data show CDR1 as GTSNPN and CDR2 as SVGIG (reference sequence).

V gene TRBV4-1 combines with J gene TRBJ1-1; 7 bases fit TRBD1. CDR3 length equals 18 residues. Germline-derived CDR1 and CDR2 are MGHRA and YSYEKL. J was trimmed by 6 bases and V by 4 bases; bases with no gene match: 20. CDR3 sequence (DNA): TGCGCCAGCAGCCCGGTGGACAGGTGGGCTCTAGTCGCGGCTGAAGCTTTCTTT. Translation: CASSPVDRWALVAAEAFF.

The chain is built from TRBV5-4 and TRBJ2-7, with 7 bases that match TRBD2. This CDR3 contains 15 residues. Unmatched junction bases numbered 9, after V lost 0 bases and J lost 6 bases. In germline, CDR1 is SGHNT, CDR2 YYREEE (reference sequence). The CDR3 DNA reads as TGTGCCAGCAGCTTGGTGGGGGGGAGTAGGCGCGAGCAGTACTTC. This encodes CASSLVGGSRREQYF.

V usage is TRBV28 and J usage is TRBJ1-5, with no clear D. Germline assignment: CDR1 MDHEN and CDR2 SYDVKM. The CDR3 totals 13 residues. With 2 bases removed from V and 7 bases from J, the gap between germline ends came to 9 bases. The chain's CDR3 is CASSLGVFQPQHF. The CDR3 nucleotides read TGTGCCAGCAGTTTAGGGGTATTCCAGCCCCAGCATTTT.

The rearrangement links TRBV29-1 to TRBJ2-1, with D perhaps TRBD1 or TRBD2 (5 bases each). Trimming shortened V by 5 bases and J by 2 bases, and 13 bases separated the two germline ends. Germline CDR1 is SQVTM and CDR2 is ANQGSEA. The CDR3 loop spans 14 amino acids. CDR3 region: CSVMGADTYNEQFF. CDR3 nucleotide sequence: TGCAGCGTTATGGGAGCGGACACCTACAATGAGCAGTTCTTC.

The rearrangement uses TRBV4-1 and TRBJ2-5; 8 bases align to TRBD2. Germline trimming cut 3 bases from V and 5 bases from J; bases unmatched to any gene: 11. In germline, CDR1 is MGHRA, CDR2 YSYEKL. The CDR3 length is 16 residues. DNA for the CDR3: TGCGCCAGCAGCCAGGCTTCTGCGGGAGGAAAGGAGACCCAGTACTTC. As protein: CASSQASAGGKETQYF.

The gene calls are TRBV7-9 and TRBJ2-7; 7 bases fit TRBD1. Germline V lookup: CDR1 SEHNR, CDR2 FQNEAQ (reference sequence). The CDR3 spans 14 residues. After removal of 5 bases from V and 4 bases from J, the junction contained 8 bases not matched to a gene. The CDR3 here is CASSPPGQQYEQYF. CDR3 bases: TGTGCCAGCAGCCCCCCGGGACAGCAGTACGAGCAGTACTTC. Full variable domain (missing parts from reference TRBV7-9 and TRBJ2-7): DTGVSQNPRHKITKRGQNVTFRCDPISEHNRLYWYRQTLGQGPEFLTYFQNEAQLEKSRLLSDRFSAERPKGSFSTLEIQRTEQGDSAMYLCASSPPGQQYEQYFGPGTRLTVT.

The V call is TRBV7-9, the J call TRBJ1-4; D might be TRBD1 (5 bases). CDR1 and CDR2 from the germline V gene are SEHNR and FQNEAQ (reference sequence). This CDR3 is 16 amino acids long. Trimming took off 5 bases at V and 8 bases at J, with 21 bases between the two ends. The CDR3 nucleotides read TGTGCCAGCAGCCCTCAGGAAGAGGGGATAAACGAAAAACTGTTTTTT. Its translation: CASSPQEEGINEKLFF.

The chain couples TRBV7-9 to TRBJ2-7; TRBD2 is a possible D gene (7 bases). Deletions cut 5 bases from V and 0 bases from J, with 20 bases between. The CDR3 is 17 residues long. The V gene's germline CDR1 is SEHNR and CDR2 FQNEAQ (reference sequence). The CDR3 region has the DNA TGTGCCAGCAGCGAGGGGGGGGAGTACACGAGCTCCTACGAGCAGTACTTC. Amino acids: CASSEGGEYTSSYEQYF.

This clone has a single count. The gene calls are TRBV7-2 and TRBJ2-7; D gene unclear. From germline, CDR1 is SGHTA and CDR2 FQGNSA. V lost 0 bases, J lost 0 bases, and 18 bases lay in between. This CDR3 has 18 residues. This chain's CDR3 is CASSLAGPLSLFSYEQYF. DNA for the CDR3: TGTGCCAGCAGCTTAGCTGGCCCTCTTTCGCTCTTCTCCTACGAGCAGTACTTC.

V usage is TRBV4-1 and J usage is TRBJ2-7; 10 bases map to TRBD2. Germline CDR1 is MGHRA and CDR2 is YSYEKL. The CDR3 covers 15 residues. Germline trimming cut 5 bases from V and 6 bases from J; bases unmatched to any gene: 10. The DNA for the CDR3 is TGCGCCAGCAGCAGGGGGGGACTAGCGAGTTCCGAGCAGTACTTC. Encoded protein: CASSRGGLASSEQYF.

The chain links TRBV19 to TRBJ2-1; tentatively, D is TRBD2 (6 bases). With 9 bases removed from V and 6 bases from J, the gap between germline ends came to 18 bases. The V gene's germline CDR1 is LNHDA and CDR2 SQIVND (reference sequence). The CDR3 consists of 14 residues. This chain's CDR3 is CASTALARVNEQFF. In DNA form, the CDR3 reads TGTGCCAGCACCGCCCTAGCGAGGGTCAATGAGCAGTTCTTC.

The J gene is TRBJ1-2, the V gene TRBV7-9, with TRBD1 identical over 7 bases. From germline, CDR1 is SEHNR and CDR2 FQNEAQ (reference sequence). The CDR3 totals 13 residues. With V trimmed by 6 bases and J by 5 bases, 6 bases remained unmatched. In DNA, the CDR3 is TGTGCCAGCAGACAAACAGGGGAGTATGGCTACACCTTC. The encoded protein is CASRQTGEYGYTF.

This clone has only a few counts. In nucleotides, the CDR3 is TGCACCTCCGATGAAGCTTTCTTT. Amino acids: CTSDEAFF. The chain employs TRBV29-1 and TRBJ1-1, with unresolved D. CDR1 and CDR2 from the germline V gene are SQVTM and ANQGSEA. The CDR3 runs 8 residues.

The chain has TRBV5-1 and TRBJ2-5; D remains ambiguous. This CDR3 has 15 residues. The V gene lost 4 bases and the J gene lost 0 bases, with 13 bases spanning the gap. Germline CDR1 is SGHRS and CDR2 is YFSETQ. The CDR3 DNA is TGCGCCAGCAGCGCTCGGACGGATAACCAAGAGACCCAGTACTTC. Protein product: CASSARTDNQETQYF.

This chain connects TRBV14 to TRBJ2-3; D call uncertain. From germline, CDR1 is SGHDN and CDR2 FVKESK. This CDR3 has 15 amino acids. The germline V and J ends were trimmed by 4 bases and 0 bases, with 11 bases remaining between them. Here the CDR3 reads CASSLWADSTDTQYF. The CDR3 nucleotides read TGTGCCAGCAGCCTATGGGCGGACAGCACAGATACGCAGTATTTT.

The chain has TRBV27 and TRBJ2-1; D unresolved. Germline-derived CDR1 and CDR2 are MNHEY and SMNVEV (reference sequence). The CDR3 spans 13 residues. Trimming left V 4 bases short and J 9 bases short, with 13 bases between. The CDR3: CASSYHGVGEQFF. CDR3 DNA sequence: TGTGCCAGCAGTTACCATGGGGTCGGTGAGCAGTTCTTC.

The CDR3 bases are TGCGCCAGCAGCCAAGAACCTAGCGGCCCCATTAGCTACAATGAGCAGTTCTTC. Encoded protein: CASSQEPSGPISYNEQFF. The chain recombines TRBV4-1 with TRBJ2-1, with TRBD2 matching 7 bases. Per the germline V gene, CDR1 is MGHRA and CDR2 is YSYEKL. The CDR3 length is 18 residues. V shed 0 bases and J 3 bases; nucleotides not matched to a gene: 11.

V is TRBV9 and J is TRBJ2-7; possible D gene TRBD2, 6 bases. In germline, CDR1 is SGDLS, CDR2 YYNGEE. CDR3 length equals 15 residues. V was cut by 4 bases and J by 4 bases, with 18 bases left in between. CDR3 amino acids: CASSLGGARGYEQYF. The CDR3 bases are TGTGCCAGCAGCCTTGGAGGAGCCCGGGGGTACGAGCAGTACTTC.

The V gene is TRBV14, the J gene TRBJ2-7, with TRBD1 as a possible D gene (6 bases). CDR1 and CDR2 from the germline V gene are SGHDN and FVKESK. CDR3 length: 15 amino acids. Deletions cut 1 base from V and 4 bases from J, with 14 bases between. CDR3 region: CASSQGRGGFYEQYF. As DNA, the CDR3 is TGTGCCAGCAGCCAAGGACGAGGGGGTTTTTACGAGCAGTACTTC. The variable domain in full, completed from reference TRBV14 and TRBJ2-7, reads EAGVTQFPSHSVIEKGQTVTLRCDPISGHDNLYWYRRVMGKEIKFLLHFVKESKQDESGMPNNRFLAERTGGTYSTLKVQPAELEDSGVYFCASSQGRGGFYEQYFGPGTRLTVT.

The chain employs TRBV7-9 and TRBJ1-1; the D is unclear. The germline CDR1 and CDR2 sequences are SEHNR and FQNEAQ (reference sequence). Trimming pared 2 bases from V and 4 bases from J, leaving 8 bases between. The CDR3 spans 13 residues. The CDR3 region has the DNA TGTGCCAGCAGCTTACCATCCGGCACTGAAGCTTTCTTT. Translating gives CASSLPSGTEAFF. The variable domain in full, completed from reference TRBV7-9 and TRBJ1-1, reads DTGVSQNPRHKITKRGQNVTFRCDPISEHNRLYWYRQTLGQGPEFLTYFQNEAQLEKSRLLSDRFSAERPKGSFSTLEIQRTEQGDSAMYLCASSLPSGTEAFFGQGTRLTVV.

The chain has TRBV19 and TRBJ2-1; D is perhaps TRBD1 (6 bases). This CDR3 is 12 amino acids long. The V gene's germline CDR1 is LNHDA and CDR2 SQIVND (reference sequence). The CDR3 protein is CATRGSYNEQFF. The CDR3, as DNA: TGTGCGACCAGGGGCTCCTACAATGAGCAGTTCTTC.

Comments on this clone: A read error may produce the germline difference seen at one junction end. J is TRBJ1-2 and V is TRBV30; unclear D gene. The CDR3 consists of 12 residues. Germline V gene sequence: CDR1 GTSNPN, CDR2 SVGIG (reference sequence). The CDR3 nucleotides read TGTGCCCGGAGTGGAGCTAACTATGGCTACACCTTC. Amino acid sequence: CARSGANYGYTF. The complete variable domain, with remaining parts taken from reference TRBV30 and TRBJ1-2, reads SQTIHQWPATLVQPVGSPLSLECTVEGTSNPNLYWYRQAAGRGLQLLFYSVGIGQISSEVPQNLSASRPQDRQFILSSKKLLLSDSGFYLCARSGANYGYTFGSGTRLTVV.

The genes are TRBV4-1 and TRBJ2-3; D not resolved. CDR1 and CDR2 from the germline V gene are MGHRA and YSYEKL. V lost 10 bases to trimming and J lost 3 bases, with 14 bases between them. This CDR3 comprises 13 residues. CDR3 in DNA: TGCGCCACCCAGGCAGGTGGAACAGATACGCAGTATTTT. Its protein product is CATQAGGTDTQYF.

V and J are TRBV4-3 and TRBJ1-4; D is undetermined. This CDR3 spans 14 amino acids. The germline V gene encodes CDR1 LGHNA and CDR2 YSLEER. Trimming took 2 bases from V and 5 from J, leaving 9 bases between them. CDR3 DNA: TGCGCCAGCAGCCAAAGGCATGAGAATGAAAAACTGTTTTTT. Translation: CASSQRHENEKLFF.

Comments on this clone: Other nucleotide sequences from this sample produce the same CDR3. The chain is built from TRBV7-8 and TRBJ2-7; weak D call: TRBD2 (6 bases). The germline gives CDR1 SGHVS, CDR2 FQNEAQ. V gave up 2 bases and J gave up 0 bases, with 8 bases separating them. This CDR3 is built from 14 residues. CDR3 bases: TGTGCCAGCAGCTTACTGGGGGGCTCCTACGAGCAGTACTTC. Protein sequence: CASSLLGGSYEQYF.

The table lists this clone with a count of one. The limits of the CDR3 on the DNA are not certain, so only TCRdb's listed CDR3 is given. The V call is TRBV21-1, the J call TRBJ2-6. TRBV21-1 is listed as a pseudogene. Both ends counted, the CDR3 spans 16 residues. The CDR3 spells CASSNLWGSGANVLTF.

This clone was detected a few times. The chain links TRBV19 to TRBJ1-1; 10 bases map to TRBD1. This CDR3 is built from 16 residues. Germline CDR1 reads LNHDA; CDR2 reads SQIVND (reference sequence). V trimming: 5 bases; J trimming: 1 base; junction bases outside the gene matches: 7. This CDR3 reads CASSPRDRGKNTEAFF. The CDR3 coding sequence is TGTGCCAGTAGTCCCCGGGACAGGGGAAAGAACACTGAAGCTTTCTTT.

The chain carries TRBV19 and TRBJ1-1, with unresolved D. The germline gives CDR1 LNHDA, CDR2 SQIVND (reference sequence). The CDR3 covers 13 residues. V lost 2 bases to trimming and J lost 4 bases, with 8 bases between them. The CDR3 DNA sequence: TGTGCCAGTAGTATAATGGGGAGCACTGAAGCTTTCTTT. Translation gives CASSIMGSTEAFF.